The sequence of this T cell receptor (beta chain) was determined in a study of OX40 agonist ivuxolimab in advanced cancers. In terms of the full investigation: The costimulatory receptor OX40 (CD134) was targeted by ivuxolimab, a fully human IgG2 agonistic monoclonal antibody. Intravenous ivuxolimab was administered to patients every 2 weeks at six dose levels: 0.01, 0.1, 0.3, 1.5, 3 and 10 mg/kg. Among the roughly 52 dose-escalation patients, about 20 had hepatocellular carcinoma, about 15 melanoma, 9 renal cell carcinoma and 9 head and neck cancer. A male proportion of under 85% and a mean age of roughly 55 years, ranging from about 20 to 85, were recorded for the dose-escalation cohort. Patients were allowed to have had prior anti-PD-1, anti-PD-L1 or anti-CTLA-4 therapy, and approximately 37% of the dose-escalation patients had been treated with checkpoint inhibitors. Partial responses occurred in three dose-escalation patients: two with cutaneous melanoma and one with hepatocellular carcinoma. The purpose of peripheral TCRbeta sequencing was to test whether ivuxolimab changed TCR sequence diversity and led to clonal T-cell expansion. The paper covers the monotherapy dose-escalation part of the phase I ivuxolimab trial, which included N of about 56 patients. Overall study outcomes, separate from this receptor: Which antigens the clonally expanded peripheral T cells were specific for was not determined. In partial responders in the 0.1-3.0 mg/kg groups, normalized peripheral clonal expansion was found to be among the lowest, especially among CD8+ T cells. Clonal expansion of both CD4+ and CD8+ blood T cells was observed from baseline to week 6 at doses 0.1 to 3.0 mg/kg. After ivuxolimab, CD8+ T cells had more expanded clones than CD4+ T cells on average. Low levels of normalized T-cell clonal expansion were also shown by some nonresponding patients.

Patients with a history of autoimmune disease or receiving systemic immunosuppression were excluded from the trial. Peripheral blood for TCR sequencing was drawn from every dose cohort at baseline, at cycle 4 day 1 and at cycle 7 day 1. The samples were drawn from a first-in-human, open-label, multicenter phase I dose-escalation trial of ivuxolimab. Adults with locally advanced or metastatic melanoma, renal cell carcinoma, hepatocellular carcinoma or head and neck squamous cell carcinoma were enrolled in the trial. CD4+ and CD8+ T cells were sorted separately from peripheral blood before TCR sequencing. To sequence the TCRbeta CDR3 region, genomic DNA was isolated from the sorted cells. The immunoSEQ Assay was used for sequencing of TCRbeta CDR3 regions. TCRdb carries this immuneACCESS record with in-frame sequences only. Its versions omit some clonotypes, under half of them owing to an unresolved V gene in the studies checked, with the rest unexplained. The sample has some 75,000 clones on record, roughly 87% of them singletons. The ten top clones hold about 3.4% of the sample.

The junction carries 17 bases between V and J, which are trimmed by 9 bases and 5 bases respectively. The CDR3 measures 14 amino acids from cysteine to phenylalanine. CDR3 DNA is the only sequence kept; it has 42 bases, read in frame from the first base. As encoded in the germline V gene, CDR1 is MNHEY while CDR2 is SVGAGI. Concerning this clone: It lacks a known antigen. Per-base qualities were not stored, and no clone one base away is much larger.

This material consisted of CD4+ or CD8+ T cells sorted from blood, taken in a trial of the OX40 agonist ivuxolimab. The chain uses TRBV6-5 and TRBJ1-5; too little of a D gene remains to name it. The source is an adult with an advanced solid tumor such as melanoma, head and neck, liver or kidney cancer. The CDR3: CASQKRALDQPQHF. Here is the DNA: TGTGCCAGTCAAAAGAGGGCCCTAGATCAGCCCCAGCATTTT.